A selection of T cell receptor beta chains follows, all from one sample in a study of CD8+ T cells in alopecia areata. Produced via immunoSEQ multiplex PCR; TCRdb's table is partial and in-frame only. Of 150,000 to 200,000 clones listed, roughly 65% are singletons. The sample was CD4+ T cells sorted from blood, taken at week 4, from a patient treated with tofacitinib. These receptors were obtained from a human donor with alopecia areata. Each CDR3 is given with its conserved first and last residue. Fields, in order: V gene, clone size, J gene, D gene, CDR3 protein, CDR3 DNA. The D gene is left open where the match is weak. Clone size is not always given. Where it is, it says once, few, many or a class for expanded clones.

>TRBV5-1|.|TRBJ2-6|.
CASSGGIGSGANVLTF
TGCGCCAGCAGTGGGGGGATCGGCTCTGGGGCCAACGTCCTGACTTTC
>TRBV9|.|TRBJ2-3|.
CASSLGGPDTQYF
TGTGCCAGCAGCCTGGGGGGTCCAGATACGCAGTATTTT
>TRBV6-6|.|TRBJ1-1|TRBD1
CASGGTGEAFF
TGTGCCAGCGGGGGGACAGGAGAAGCTTTCTTT
>TRBV5-1|.|TRBJ1-1|TRBD1
CASSTQGGTEAFF
TGCGCCAGCAGCACCCAGGGGGGAACTGAAGCTTTCTTT
>TRBV30|.|TRBJ1-5|TRBD1
CAWGTGNQPQHF
TGTGCCTGGGGGACAGGCAATCAGCCCCAGCATTTT
>TRBV27|.|TRBJ1-1|.
CASKSWGISKNTEAFF
TGTGCCAGCAAAAGTTGGGGGATATCGAAGAACACTGAAGCTTTCTTT
>TRBV4-1|few|TRBJ2-2|.
CASSRPITGELFF
TGCGCCAGCAGCCGTCCCATAACCGGGGAGCTGTTTTTT
>TRBV9|.|TRBJ2-3|TRBD2
CASSVGLAGTDTQYF
TGTGCCAGCAGCGTAGGACTAGCGGGTACAGATACGCAGTATTTT
>TRBV29-1|once|TRBJ1-2|.
CSVSGTDYGYTF
TGCAGCGTTTCCGGGACCGACTATGGCTACACCTTC
>TRBV30|.|TRBJ1-1|.
CAWSRQNTEAFF
TGTGCCTGGAGCAGGCAGAACACTGAAGCTTTCTTT
>TRBV27|.|TRBJ2-1|.
CATAGATYNEQFF
TGTGCCACCGCGGGGGCAACCTACAATGAGCAGTTCTTC
>TRBV20-1|.|TRBJ1-2|TRBD1
CSARDRAGYTF
TGCAGTGCTAGGGACAGGGCTGGCTACACCTTC
>TRBV29-1|.|TRBJ2-1|.
CSVERGRGNEQFF
TGCAGCGTCGAAAGGGGGCGGGGGAATGAGCAGTTCTTC
>TRBV29-1|.|TRBJ1-1|.
CSVEEGYSAFF
TGCAGCGTTGAAGAGGGCTACTCGGCTTTCTTT
>TRBV29-1|.|TRBJ2-7|.
CSVGGAHSSYEQYF
TGCAGCGTTGGGGGGGCTCACAGCTCCTACGAGCAGTACTTC
>TRBV11-1|once|TRBJ2-7|.
CASSPSTSRAYEQYF
TGTGCCAGCAGCCCCTCTACTAGCCGGGCCTACGAGCAGTACTTC
>TRBV5-6|.|TRBJ1-1|.
CASSFTGLTYEAFF
TGTGCCAGCAGCTTTACAGGGCTAACGTACGAAGCTTTCTTT
>TRBV9|.|TRBJ1-1|.
CASSVRAGGDTEAFF
TGTGCCAGCAGCGTGAGAGCCGGGGGGGACACTGAAGCTTTCTTT